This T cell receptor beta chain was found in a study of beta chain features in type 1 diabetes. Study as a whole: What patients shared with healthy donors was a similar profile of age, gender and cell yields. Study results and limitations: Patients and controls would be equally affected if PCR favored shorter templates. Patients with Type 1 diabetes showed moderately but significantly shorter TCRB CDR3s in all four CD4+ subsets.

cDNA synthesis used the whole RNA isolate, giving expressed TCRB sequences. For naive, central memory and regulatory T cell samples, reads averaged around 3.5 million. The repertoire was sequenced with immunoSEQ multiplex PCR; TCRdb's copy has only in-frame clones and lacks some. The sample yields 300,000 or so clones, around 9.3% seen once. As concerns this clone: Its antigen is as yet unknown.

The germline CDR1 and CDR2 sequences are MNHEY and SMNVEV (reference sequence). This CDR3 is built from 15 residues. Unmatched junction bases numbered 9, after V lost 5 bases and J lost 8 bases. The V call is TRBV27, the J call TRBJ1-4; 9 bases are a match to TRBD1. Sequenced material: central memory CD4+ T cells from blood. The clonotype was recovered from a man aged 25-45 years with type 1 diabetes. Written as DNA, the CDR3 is TGTGCCAGCAGTCCGGGACAGGGAAAGGGAGAAAAACTGTTTTTT. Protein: CASSPGQGKGEKLFF. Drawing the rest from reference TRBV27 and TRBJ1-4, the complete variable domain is EAQVTQNPRYLITVTGKKLTVTCSQNMNHEYMSWYRQDPGLGLRQIYYSMNVEVTDKGDVPEGYKVSRKEKRNFPLILESPSPNQTSLYFCASSPGQGKGEKLFFGSGTQLSVL.